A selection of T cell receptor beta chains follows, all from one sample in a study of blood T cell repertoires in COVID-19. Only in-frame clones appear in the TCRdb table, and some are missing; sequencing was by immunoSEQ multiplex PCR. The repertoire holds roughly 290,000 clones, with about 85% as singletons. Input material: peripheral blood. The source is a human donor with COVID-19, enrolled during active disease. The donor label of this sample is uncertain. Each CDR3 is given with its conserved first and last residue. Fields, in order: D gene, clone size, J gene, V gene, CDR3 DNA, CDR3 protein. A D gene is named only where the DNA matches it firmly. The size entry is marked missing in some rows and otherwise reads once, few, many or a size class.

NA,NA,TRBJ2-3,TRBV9,TGTGCCAGCAGCCCCCAAGCGGAGGGGTACACAGATACGCAGTATTTT,CASSPQAEGYTDTQYF
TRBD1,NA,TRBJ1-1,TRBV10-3,TGTGCCATCAGCGTACAGGGGGGCACTGAAGCTTTCTTT,CAISVQGGTEAFF
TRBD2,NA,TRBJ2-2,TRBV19,TGTGCCAGTAGTAGCGGGGGGAACACCGGGGAGCTGTTTTTT,CASSSGGNTGELFF
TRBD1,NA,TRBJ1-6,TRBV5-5,TGTGCCAGCAGCTTGGCAGGGGGGAATTCACCCCTCCACTTT,CASSLAGGNSPLHF
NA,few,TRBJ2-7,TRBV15,TGTGCCACCAGCAGAGATCTCGAGCTTTCAGGGGAGCAGTACTTC,CATSRDLELSGEQYF
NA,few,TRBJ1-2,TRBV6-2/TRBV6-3,TGTGCCAGCAGTTCTCGGTCGGGAAATGGCTACACCTTC,CASSSRSGNGYTF
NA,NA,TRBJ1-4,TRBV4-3,TGCGCCAGCAGCCCCAAAGTCCAGACGACTGCAACTAATGAAAAACTGTTTTTT,CASSPKVQTTATNEKLFF
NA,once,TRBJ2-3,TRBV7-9,TGTGCCACCGAGCGGGCTAGCACAGATACGCAGTATTTT,CATERASTDTQYF
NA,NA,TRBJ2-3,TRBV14,TGTGCCAGCAGCCAAGATAGCCTAGCTGATACGCAGTATTTT,CASSQDSLADTQYF
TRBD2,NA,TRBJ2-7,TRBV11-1,TGTGCCAGCAGCTTAGAGGACGGGAGGCCCTACGAGCAGTACTTC,CASSLEDGRPYEQYF
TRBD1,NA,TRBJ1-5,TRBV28,TGTGCCAGCAGTTACGGGACAGGGTACAATCAGCCCCAGCATTTT,CASSYGTGYNQPQHF
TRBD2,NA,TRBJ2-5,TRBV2,TGTGCCAGCAGCCAGGAAGAAATCGGGACTAGCGGGAGTGAGACCCAGTACTTC,CASSQEEIGTSGSETQYF
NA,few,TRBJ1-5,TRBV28,TGTGCCAGCAGTTTTTCCGGGGGTCGCAATCAGCCCCAGCATTTT,CASSFSGGRNQPQHF
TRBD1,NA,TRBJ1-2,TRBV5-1,TGCGCCAGCAGCTTGGTGGGACAGGGGGACGACTATGGCTACACCTTC,CASSLVGQGDDYGYTF
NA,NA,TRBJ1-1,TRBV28,TGTGCCAGCACCAGAATGCTCATGAACACTGAAGCTTTCTTT,CASTRMLMNTEAFF
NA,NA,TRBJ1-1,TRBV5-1,TGCGCCAGTCATTTGACAGGGAACACTGAAGCTTTCTTT,CASHLTGNTEAFF
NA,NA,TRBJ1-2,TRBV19,TGTGCCAGTAGGCTCGACAGGAACTATGGCTACACCTTC,CASRLDRNYGYTF
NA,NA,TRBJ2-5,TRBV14,TGTGCCAGCAGCCCCAGGGGCCGGGAGACCCAGTACTTC,CASSPRGRETQYF
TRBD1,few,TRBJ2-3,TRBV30,TGTGCCTGGTCTGTATTAGGACAGGGGGCAGATACGCAGTATTTT,CAWSVLGQGADTQYF
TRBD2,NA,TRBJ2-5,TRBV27,TGTGCCAGCAGATTCGATAGCGGGAGGGCAGGGCAGACCCAGTACTTC,CASRFDSGRAGQTQYF
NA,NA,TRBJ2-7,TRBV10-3,TGTGCCATCAGCGGCATTGAGGACGAGCAGTACTTC,CAISGIEDEQYF
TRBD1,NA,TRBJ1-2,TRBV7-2,TGTGCCAGCAGCTTTGGGGGACAGGGTAATCGTGGCTACACCTTC,CASSFGGQGNRGYTF
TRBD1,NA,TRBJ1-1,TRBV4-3,TGCGCCAGCAGCCTGGGACAGGACACTGAAGCTTTCTTT,CASSLGQDTEAFF
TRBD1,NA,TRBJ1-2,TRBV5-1,TGCGCCAGCAGCTTGGGGACAGGGTATGGCTACACCTTC,CASSLGTGYGYTF
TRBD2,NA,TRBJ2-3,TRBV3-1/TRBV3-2,TGTGCCAGCAGCCAAGAACTAGCGGGAGTTGCGGGTACGCAGTATTTT,CASSQELAGVAGTQYF
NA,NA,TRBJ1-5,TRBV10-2,TGCGCCAGCAGTGGGGCTACGGGGGTACGCAATCAGCCCCAGCATTTT,CASSGATGVRNQPQHF
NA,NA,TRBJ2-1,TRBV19,TGTGCCAGTAGTTCCCAGGGAGAGCAGTTCTTC,CASSSQGEQFF
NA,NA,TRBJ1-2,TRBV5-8,TGTGCCAGCAGCTTGACGGTGCGGGTAGTCTATGGCTACACCTTC,CASSLTVRVVYGYTF
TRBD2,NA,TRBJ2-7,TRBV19,TGTGCCAGTAGTAAGCCGGGACTAGCTACCTACGAGCAGTACTTC,CASSKPGLATYEQYF
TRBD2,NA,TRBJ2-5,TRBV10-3,TGTGCCATCAGTGAACTAGCGGCCCGCCGGGGGGAGACCCAGTACTTC,CAISELAARRGETQYF
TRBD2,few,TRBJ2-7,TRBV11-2,TGTGCCAGCAGCCTCGGGACTAGCGGGTATGGCGAGCAGTACTTC,CASSLGTSGYGEQYF
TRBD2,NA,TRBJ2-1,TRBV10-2,TGCGCCAGCAGTGAGTCCCGGACTAGCGGGACGTACAATGAGCAGTTCTTC,CASSESRTSGTYNEQFF
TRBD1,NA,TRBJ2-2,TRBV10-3,TGTGCCATCAGTGGTTGGACAGGGGGGACCGGGGAGCTGTTTTTT,CAISGWTGGTGELFF
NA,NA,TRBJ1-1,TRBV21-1,TGTGCCAGCTGCGGGGCGAGGGCAGGGGGCGCGTACGGCACTGAAGCTTTCTTT,CASCGARAGGAYGTEAFF
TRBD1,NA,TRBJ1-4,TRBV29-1,TGCAGCGTTGGGGGACAGGTCAATGAAAAACTGTTTTTT,CSVGGQVNEKLFF
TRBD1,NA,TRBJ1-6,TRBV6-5,TGTGCCAGCAGAGGGACAGTGAATTCACCCCTCCACTTT,CASRGTVNSPLHF
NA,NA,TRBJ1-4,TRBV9,TGTGCCAGCAGCGTACGACAGGAAAAGGGTGAAAAACTGTTTTTT,CASSVRQEKGEKLFF
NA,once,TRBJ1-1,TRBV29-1,TGCAGCGTGACAGGGAACACTGAAGCTTTCTTT,CSVTGNTEAFF
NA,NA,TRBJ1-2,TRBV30,TGTGCCTGGAGTGTAGCCCTAAACTATGGCTACACCTTC,CAWSVALNYGYTF
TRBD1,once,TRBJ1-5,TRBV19,TGTGCCAGTAGTACCGACAGGGGGCAGTCTAGCAATCAGCCCCAGCATTTT,CASSTDRGQSSNQPQHF
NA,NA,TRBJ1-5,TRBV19,TGTGCCAGTACCACCGATCGGGGGGAAGGAGGCAATCAGCCCCAGCATTTT,CASTTDRGEGGNQPQHF
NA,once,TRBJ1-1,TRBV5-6,TGTGCCAGCAGACCGCGCCAGGGGAACACTGAAGCTTTCTTT,CASRPRQGNTEAFF
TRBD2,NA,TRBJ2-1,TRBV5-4,TGTGCCAGCAGCCGAGCGGGAGGCAATGAGCAGTTCTTC,CASSRAGGNEQFF
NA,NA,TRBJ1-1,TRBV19,TGTGCCAGTAGTGAGTCAGGGGTTGCTGAAGCTTTCTTT,CASSESGVAEAFF
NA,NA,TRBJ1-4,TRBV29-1,TGCAGCGCAAGGGGGTCGAATGAAAAACTGTTTTTT,CSARGSNEKLFF